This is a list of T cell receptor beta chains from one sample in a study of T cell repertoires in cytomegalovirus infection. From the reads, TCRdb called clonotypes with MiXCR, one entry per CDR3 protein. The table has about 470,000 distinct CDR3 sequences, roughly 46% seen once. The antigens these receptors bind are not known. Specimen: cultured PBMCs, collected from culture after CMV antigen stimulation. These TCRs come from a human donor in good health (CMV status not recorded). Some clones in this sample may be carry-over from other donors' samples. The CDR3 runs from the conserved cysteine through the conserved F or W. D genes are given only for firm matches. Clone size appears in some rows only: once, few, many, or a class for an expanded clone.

CASSGALVGTQYF,TGTGCCAGTAGTGGGGCACTAGTTGGGACGCAGTATTTT,-,TRBJ2-3,-,TRBV19
CASSPRTGRSSYNEQFF,TGTGCCAGCAGTCCCCGGACAGGAAGGAGCTCCTACAATGAGCAGTTCTTC,TRBD1,TRBJ2-1,-,TRBV6-5
CASRGMAAPYEQYF,TGTGCCAGCCGGGGGATGGCCGCACCCTACGAGCAGTACTTC,-,TRBJ2-7,-,TRBV28
CATSGEPGVPNEQFF,TGTGCCACCAGTGGGGAGCCAGGGGTTCCCAATGAGCAGTTCTTC,-,TRBJ2-1,-,TRBV24-1
CSAVEFGNEQFF,TGCAGTGCAGTGGAGTTTGGGAATGAGCAGTTCTTC,-,TRBJ2-1,-,TRBV20-1
CASSLRIGEKLFF,TGTGCCAGCAGCCTACGAATCGGTGAAAAACTGTTTTTT,-,TRBJ1-4,once,TRBV7-9
CASSYRETGQPYNEQFF,TGTGCCAGCAGTTATCGAGAAACGGGACAGCCTTACAATGAGCAGTTCTTC,TRBD1,TRBJ2-1,-,TRBV6-2/TRBV6-3
CASSEAGIYNSPLHF,TGTGCCAGCAGTGAAGCGGGGATTTATAATTCACCCCTCCACTTT,-,TRBJ1-6,few,TRBV6-1
CASSFDRSTDTQYF,TGTGCCAGCAGCTTCGACCGAAGCACAGATACGCAGTATTTT,-,TRBJ2-3,many,TRBV7-2
CASSFGQVGYNEQFF,TGCGCCAGCAGCTTCGGACAGGTGGGCTACAATGAGCAGTTCTTC,TRBD1,TRBJ2-1,-,TRBV5-1
CASSLNLAGETQYF,TGTGCCAGCAGCTTAAATCTCGCTGGAGAGACCCAGTACTTC,-,TRBJ2-5,-,TRBV7-9
CASSLAGAVEAFF,TGTGCCAGCAGCTTGGCTGGGGCGGTTGAAGCTTTCTTT,-,TRBJ1-1,few,TRBV5-4
CASSLGRTYQPQHF,TGTGCCAGCAGCTTAGGAAGGACCTATCAGCCCCAGCATTTT,-,TRBJ1-5,many,TRBV7-2
CASSYSKTGLRTDTQYF,TGTGCCAGCAGTTACTCGAAAACAGGGTTGCGGACAGATACGCAGTATTTT,-,TRBJ2-3,few,TRBV6-2/TRBV6-3
CASSFPRTSGRAHTGELFF,TGTGCCAGCAGCTTCCCCCGGACTAGCGGGAGGGCCCACACCGGGGAGCTGTTTTTT,TRBD2,TRBJ2-2,-,TRBV7-2
CASSAGLRPDTQYF,TGTGCCAGCAGTGCGGGACTCCGCCCGGATACGCAGTATTTT,-,TRBJ2-3,-,TRBV2
CASSVATGQGSSGANVLTF,TGTGCCAGCAGCGTAGCTACGGGACAGGGTAGCTCTGGGGCCAACGTCCTGACTTTC,TRBD1,TRBJ2-6,-,TRBV9
CASSPRDTMNTEAFF,TGTGCCAGCAGCCCTAGGGACACCATGAACACTGAAGCTTTCTTT,-,TRBJ1-1,-,TRBV11-2
CASGSRQNTEAFF,TGTGCCAGCGGAAGCCGTCAGAACACTGAAGCTTTCTTT,-,TRBJ1-1,-,TRBV7-2
CASSERTGGYQPQHF,TGTGCCAGCAGCGAACGGACAGGGGGTTATCAGCCCCAGCATTTT,TRBD1,TRBJ1-5,-,TRBV7-2
CASGTAGGNTQYF,TGTGCCAGCGGAACGGCGGGAGGTAATACGCAGTATTTT,TRBD2,TRBJ2-3,few,TRBV7-6
CASSLGLAGLNEQFF,TGTGCCAGCAGCCTGGGACTAGCGGGACTTAATGAGCAGTTCTTC,TRBD2,TRBJ2-1,many,TRBV7-6
CASSLSREWGADTQYF,TGTGCCAGCAGCTTGAGTCGGGAGTGGGGGGCAGATACGCAGTATTTT,-,TRBJ2-3,-,TRBV5-4
CASISAGTRSYGYTF,TGTGCCAGTATTAGCGCCGGAACGAGATCCTATGGCTACACCTTC,-,TRBJ1-2,few,TRBV19
CASSIDRVLTGQPQHF,TGTGCCAGTAGTATAGACAGGGTCCTCACGGGTCAGCCCCAGCATTTT,-,TRBJ1-5,-,TRBV19
CASSQGPGLANNEQFF,TGCGCCAGCAGCCAAGGCCCGGGACTAGCAAACAATGAGCAGTTCTTC,TRBD2,TRBJ2-1,few,TRBV4-1
CASTWGVSETQYF,TGTGCCAGCACCTGGGGGGTTTCAGAGACCCAGTACTTC,-,TRBJ2-5,-,TRBV12-3/TRBV12-4
CASSQTYSGANVLTF,TGTGCCAGCAGCCAGACATACTCTGGGGCCAACGTCCTGACTTTC,-,TRBJ2-6,-,TRBV7-2
CASRGGGGKGNEQFF,TGTGCCAGCAGGGGAGGCGGGGGGAAGGGCAATGAGCAGTTCTTC,TRBD2,TRBJ2-1,-,TRBV6-2/TRBV6-3
CASSSGTLVFGNEQYF,TGTGCCAGCAGTTCCGGGACTCTAGTGTTTGGGAACGAGCAGTACTTC,-,TRBJ2-7,-,TRBV27
CASSPGADSNQPQHF,TGCGCCAGCAGCCCAGGGGCGGATAGCAATCAGCCCCAGCATTTT,-,TRBJ1-5,few,TRBV4-1
CASRLFGGTNEKLFF,TGTGCCAGCAGGCTTTTTGGGGGAACTAATGAAAAACTGTTTTTT,-,TRBJ1-4,-,TRBV11-2
CASSTTGPKETQYF,TGTGCCAGTAGTACGACAGGCCCGAAAGAGACCCAGTACTTC,-,TRBJ2-5,-,TRBV19
CSARTSGTYEQYF,TGCAGTGCTAGGACTAGCGGGACGTACGAGCAGTACTTC,TRBD2,TRBJ2-7,few,TRBV20-1
CASSSSDRLYEQYF,TGTGCCAGCAGCTCCTCGGATCGGTTGTACGAGCAGTACTTC,-,TRBJ2-7,-,TRBV5-4
CSARSIGDTQYF,TGCAGTGCTAGAAGTATAGGAGATACGCAGTATTTT,-,TRBJ2-3,-,TRBV20-1
CASTLTRFTEAFF,TGTGCCAGCACCTTGACCCGGTTCACTGAAGCTTTCTTT,-,TRBJ1-1,-,TRBV7-8
CASSLRPSGYRNTIYF,TGTGCCAGCAGTTTACGCCCCTCGGGGTACCGAAACACCATATATTTT,-,TRBJ1-3,-,TRBV28
CASSRDNTYEQYF,TGTGCCAGTAGTAGGGACAACACCTACGAGCAGTACTTC,-,TRBJ2-7,-,TRBV19
CASSPRDAYYEQYF,TGTGCCAGTAGCCCCCGGGACGCCTACTACGAGCAGTACTTC,-,TRBJ2-7,-,TRBV19
CSVGDRGPVDTQYF,TGCAGCGTCGGGGACAGGGGGCCCGTAGATACGCAGTATTTT,TRBD1,TRBJ2-3,-,TRBV29-1
CSARDPSLRGGTDTQYF,TGCAGTGCTAGAGACCCATCTCTCAGGGGGGGCACAGATACGCAGTATTTT,-,TRBJ2-3,-,TRBV20-1
CASKGIVAGELFF,TGTGCCAGCAAGGGGATAGTCGCCGGGGAGCTGTTTTTT,-,TRBJ2-2,-,TRBV7-2
CASSYSRTGHNQPQHF,TGTGCCAGCAGTTACTCCCGGACAGGTCATAATCAGCCCCAGCATTTT,TRBD1,TRBJ1-5,-,TRBV6-6
CASSAGPTGELFF,TGTGCCAGCAGCGCGGGGCCCACCGGGGAGCTGTTTTTT,-,TRBJ2-2,-,TRBV7-2
CASSRLGNEQFF,TGTGCCAGCAGTCGTCTGGGAAATGAGCAGTTCTTC,-,TRBJ2-1,few,TRBV7-2
CASRAGPRSPLHF,TGTGCCAGCAGGGCAGGTCCGAGATCACCCCTCCACTTT,-,TRBJ1-6,-,TRBV6-1
CASSLALGTRLLHF,TGTGCCAGCAGTTTAGCGCTTGGCACCAGGCTCCTCCACTTT,-,TRBJ1-6,few,TRBV12-3/TRBV12-4